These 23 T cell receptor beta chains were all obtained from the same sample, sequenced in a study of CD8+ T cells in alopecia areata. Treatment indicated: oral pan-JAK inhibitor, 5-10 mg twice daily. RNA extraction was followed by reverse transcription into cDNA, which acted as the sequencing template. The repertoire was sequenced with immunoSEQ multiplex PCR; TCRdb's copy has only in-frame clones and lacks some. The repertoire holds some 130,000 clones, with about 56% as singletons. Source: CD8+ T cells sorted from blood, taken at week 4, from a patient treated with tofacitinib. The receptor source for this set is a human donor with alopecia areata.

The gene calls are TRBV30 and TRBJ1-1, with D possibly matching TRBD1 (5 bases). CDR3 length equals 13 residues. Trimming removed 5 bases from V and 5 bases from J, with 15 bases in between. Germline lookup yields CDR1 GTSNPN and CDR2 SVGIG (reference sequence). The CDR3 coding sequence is TGTGCCTGGGCCGGGGGGTGGACTACTGAAGCTTTCTTT. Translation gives CAWAGGWTTEAFF.

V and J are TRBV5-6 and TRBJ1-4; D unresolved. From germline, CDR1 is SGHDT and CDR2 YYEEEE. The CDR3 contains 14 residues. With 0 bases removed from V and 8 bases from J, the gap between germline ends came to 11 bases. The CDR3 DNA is TGTGCCAGCAGCTTGGCCCGACGGCGGGAAAAACTGTTTTTT. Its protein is CASSLARRREKLFF.

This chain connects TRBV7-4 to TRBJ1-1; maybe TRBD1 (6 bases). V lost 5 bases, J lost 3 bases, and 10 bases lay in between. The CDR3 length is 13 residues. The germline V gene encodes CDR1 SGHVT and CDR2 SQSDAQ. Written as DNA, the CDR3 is TGTGCCAGCAGCCTACAGGGAGACACTGAAGCTTTCTTT. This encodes CASSLQGDTEAFF.

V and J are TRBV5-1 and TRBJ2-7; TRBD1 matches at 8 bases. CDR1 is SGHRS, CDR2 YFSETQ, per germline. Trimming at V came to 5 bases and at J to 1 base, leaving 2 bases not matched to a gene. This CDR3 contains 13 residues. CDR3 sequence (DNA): TGCGCCAGCAGAAGGACAGGGTCCTACGAGCAGTACTTC. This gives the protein CASRRTGSYEQYF.

CDR3: CASSLEVITSGGYNEQFF. DNA of the CDR3: TGCGCCAGCAGCTTGGAAGTCATTACTAGCGGGGGTTACAATGAGCAGTTCTTC. This chain uses TRBV5-1 with TRBJ2-1; 11 bases fit TRBD2. V was clipped by 0 bases and J by 4 bases; unmatched bases: 9. Germline lookup yields CDR1 SGHRS and CDR2 YFSETQ. The CDR3 spans 18 residues. The full variable domain, with the rest looked up from reference TRBV5-1 and TRBJ2-1, is KAGVTQTPRYLIKTRGQQVTLSCSPISGHRSVSWYQQTPGQGLQFLFEYFSETQRNKGNFPGRFSGRQFSNSRSEMNVSTLELGDSALYLCASSLEVITSGGYNEQFFGPGTRLTVL.

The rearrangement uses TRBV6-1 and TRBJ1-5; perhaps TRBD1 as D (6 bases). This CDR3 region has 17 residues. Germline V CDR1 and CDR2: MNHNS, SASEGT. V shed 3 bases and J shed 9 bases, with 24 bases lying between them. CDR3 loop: CASSDRDKNPRDRPQHF. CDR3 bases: TGTGCCAGCAGTGATCGGGACAAAAACCCGCGGGATCGGCCCCAGCATTTT.

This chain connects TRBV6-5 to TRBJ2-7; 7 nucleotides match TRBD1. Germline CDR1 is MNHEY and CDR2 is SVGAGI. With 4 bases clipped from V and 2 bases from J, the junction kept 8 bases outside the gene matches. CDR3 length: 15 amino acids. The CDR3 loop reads CASSSTRTGTYEQYF. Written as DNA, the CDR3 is TGTGCCAGCAGTTCCACACGGACAGGAACCTACGAGCAGTACTTC.

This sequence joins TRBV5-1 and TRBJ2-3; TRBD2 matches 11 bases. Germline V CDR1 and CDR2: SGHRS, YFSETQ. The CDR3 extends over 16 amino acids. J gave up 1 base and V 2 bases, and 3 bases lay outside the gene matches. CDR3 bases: TGCGCCAGCAGCTTAGCTAGCGGGGGGCGCACAGATACGCAGTATTTT. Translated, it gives CASSLASGGRTDTQYF.

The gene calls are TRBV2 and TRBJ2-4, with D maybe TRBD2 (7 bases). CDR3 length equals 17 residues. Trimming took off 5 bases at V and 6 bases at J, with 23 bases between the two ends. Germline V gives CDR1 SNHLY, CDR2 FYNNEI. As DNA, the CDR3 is TGTGCCAGCAGTCCCACGTGGGGGGGCTACCTCCCAAACATTCAGTACTTC. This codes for CASSPTWGGYLPNIQYF.

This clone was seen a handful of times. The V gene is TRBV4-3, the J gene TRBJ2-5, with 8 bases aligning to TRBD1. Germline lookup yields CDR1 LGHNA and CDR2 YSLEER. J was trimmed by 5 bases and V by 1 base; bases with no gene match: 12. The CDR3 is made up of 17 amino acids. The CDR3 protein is CASSQVAQTGVIETQYF. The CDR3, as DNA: TGCGCCAGCAGCCAAGTGGCCCAGACAGGGGTGATCGAGACCCAGTACTTC.

This CDR3 reads CASSGYRSGITGELFF. The CDR3 DNA is TGTGCCAGCAGCGGCTATCGCTCAGGGATTACCGGGGAGCTGTTTTTT. The chain links TRBV5-6 to TRBJ2-2; possible D gene TRBD1, 5 bases. CDR1 and CDR2 from the germline V gene are SGHDT and YYEEEE. CDR3 length: 16 residues. Trimming removed 4 bases at V and 5 bases at J, with 18 bases between.

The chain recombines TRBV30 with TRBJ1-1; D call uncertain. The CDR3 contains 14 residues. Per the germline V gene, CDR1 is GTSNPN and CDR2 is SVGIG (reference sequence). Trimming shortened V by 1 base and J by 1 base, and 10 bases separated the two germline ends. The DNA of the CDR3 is TGTGCCTGGAGTGGACTACAGCCGAACACTGAAGCTTTCTTT. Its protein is CAWSGLQPNTEAFF.

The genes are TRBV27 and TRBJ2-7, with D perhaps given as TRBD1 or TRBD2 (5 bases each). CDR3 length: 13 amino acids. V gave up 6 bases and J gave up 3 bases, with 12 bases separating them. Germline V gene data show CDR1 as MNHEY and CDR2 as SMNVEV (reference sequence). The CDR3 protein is CASSNRDGYEQYF. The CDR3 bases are TGTGCCAGCAGCAATCGGGACGGCTACGAGCAGTACTTC.

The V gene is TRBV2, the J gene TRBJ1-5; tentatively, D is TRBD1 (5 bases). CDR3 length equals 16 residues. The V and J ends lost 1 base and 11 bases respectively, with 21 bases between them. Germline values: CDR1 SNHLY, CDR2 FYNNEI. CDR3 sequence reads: CASSEENGGRAVAQHF. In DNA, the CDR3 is TGTGCCAGCAGTGAAGAGAACGGGGGTAGAGCCGTGGCCCAGCATTTT.

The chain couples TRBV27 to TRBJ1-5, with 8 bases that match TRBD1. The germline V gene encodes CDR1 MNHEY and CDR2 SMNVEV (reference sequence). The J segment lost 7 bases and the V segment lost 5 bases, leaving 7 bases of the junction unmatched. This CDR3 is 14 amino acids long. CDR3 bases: TGTGCCAGCAGTCCCCAGGGGGCGGGACAGCCCCAGCATTTT. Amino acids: CASSPQGAGQPQHF.

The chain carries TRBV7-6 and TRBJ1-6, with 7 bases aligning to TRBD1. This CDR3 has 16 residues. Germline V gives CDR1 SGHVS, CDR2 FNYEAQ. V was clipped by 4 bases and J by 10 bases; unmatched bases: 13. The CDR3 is CASSSHFGQVRSPLHF. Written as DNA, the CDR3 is TGTGCCAGCAGCTCACACTTCGGACAGGTTCGATCACCCCTCCACTTT.

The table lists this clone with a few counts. CDR3 coding DNA: TGTGCCAGCAGCCCTCGGGGCCATGAGCAGTTCTTC. Its translation is CASSPRGHEQFF. The chain uses TRBV27 and TRBJ2-1, with D perhaps matching TRBD1 or TRBD2 (5 bases each). Germline V CDR1 and CDR2: MNHEY, SMNVEV (reference sequence). Trimming pared 6 bases from V and 8 bases from J, leaving 11 bases between. This CDR3 has 12 amino acids.

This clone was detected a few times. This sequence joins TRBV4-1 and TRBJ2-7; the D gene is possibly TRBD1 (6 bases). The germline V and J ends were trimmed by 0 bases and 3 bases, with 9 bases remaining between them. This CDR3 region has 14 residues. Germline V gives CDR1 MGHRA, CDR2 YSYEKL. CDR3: CASSQDPDSYEQYF. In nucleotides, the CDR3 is TGCGCCAGCAGCCAAGATCCGGACAGCTACGAGCAGTACTTC.

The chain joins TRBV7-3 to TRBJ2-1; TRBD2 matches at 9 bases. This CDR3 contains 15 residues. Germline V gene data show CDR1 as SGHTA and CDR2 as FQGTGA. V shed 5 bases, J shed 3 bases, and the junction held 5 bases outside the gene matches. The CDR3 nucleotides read TGTGCCAGCAGCCCTCTTAGCGGGGGCTACAATGAGCAGTTCTTC. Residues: CASSPLSGGYNEQFF.

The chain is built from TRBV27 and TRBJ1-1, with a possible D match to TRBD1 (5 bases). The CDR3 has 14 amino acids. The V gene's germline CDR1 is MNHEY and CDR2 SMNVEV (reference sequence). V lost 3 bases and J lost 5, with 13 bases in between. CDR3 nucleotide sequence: TGTGCCAGCAGTTTCGGGGGAAGTACGACTGAAGCTTTCTTT. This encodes CASSFGGSTTEAFF.

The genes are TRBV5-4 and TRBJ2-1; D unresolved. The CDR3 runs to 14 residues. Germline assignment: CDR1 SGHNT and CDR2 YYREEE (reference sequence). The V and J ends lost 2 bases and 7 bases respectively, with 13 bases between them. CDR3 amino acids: CASSFRPAKNEQFF. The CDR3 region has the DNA TGTGCCAGCAGCTTCCGACCCGCGAAGAATGAGCAGTTCTTC.

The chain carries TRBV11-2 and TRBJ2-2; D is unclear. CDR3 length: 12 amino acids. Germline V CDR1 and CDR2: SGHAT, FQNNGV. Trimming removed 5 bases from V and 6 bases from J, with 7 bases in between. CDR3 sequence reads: CASSLIPGELFF. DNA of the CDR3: TGTGCCAGCAGCCTAATCCCCGGGGAGCTGTTTTTT.

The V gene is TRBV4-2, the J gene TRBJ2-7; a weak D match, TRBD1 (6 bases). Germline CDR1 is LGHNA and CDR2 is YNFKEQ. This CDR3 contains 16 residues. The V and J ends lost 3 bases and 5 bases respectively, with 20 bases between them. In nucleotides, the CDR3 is TGTGCCAGCAGCCACCATCCGGAGACAGGATATGACGAGCAGTACTTC. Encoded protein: CASSHHPETGYDEQYF.